Listed below are T cell receptor beta chains from one sample, sequenced in a study of shared clonotypes between healthy human individuals. Assay used: immunoSEQ multiplex PCR; TCRdb lists only in-frame clones, some missing. Among nearly 1 million clones listed, around 80% were seen once. The specimen sequenced was memory CD4+ T cells sorted from blood. These receptor sequences come from a man between 18 and 29 years old in good health. Both conserved end residues are part of each CDR3. The D gene is left open where the match is weak. Clone size is given for some rows only: seen once, a few or many times, or a class if the clone is expanded.

d_gene,abundance,v_gene,j_gene,CDR3aa,CDR3nt
.,.,TRBV28,TRBJ1-2,CASSLPRSREPYGYTF,TGTGCCAGCAGTTTGCCTCGGTCTAGGGAGCCTTATGGCTACACCTTC
TRBD1,few,TRBV5-4,TRBJ1-6,CASSLGQGLGSPLHF,TGTGCCAGCAGCTTGGGACAGGGCCTAGGTTCACCCCTCCACTTT
.,once,TRBV19,TRBJ2-1,CASSIGLVGNEQFF,TGTGCCAGTAGTATAGGTCTAGTAGGGAATGAGCAGTTCTTC
.,.,TRBV10-3,TRBJ1-4,CAISEARGGEKLFF,TGTGCCATCAGTGAGGCGAGAGGGGGTGAAAAACTGTTTTTT
TRBD1,.,TRBV6-4,TRBJ2-3,CATRQGGADTQYF,TGTGCCACCAGACAGGGGGGAGCCGATACGCAGTATTTT
.,.,TRBV5-1,TRBJ1-1,CASRPNEVWNTEAFF,TGCGCCAGCAGGCCTAATGAAGTGTGGAACACTGAAGCTTTCTTT
.,.,TRBV10-3,TRBJ1-1,CAIGTQNTEAFF,TGTGCCATTGGGACACAGAACACTGAAGCTTTCTTT
.,.,TRBV14,TRBJ2-3,CASSLFLGDTQYF,TGTGCCAGCAGCCTTTTCCTGGGGGATACGCAGTATTTT
TRBD1,few,TRBV7-8,TRBJ1-5,CASSWDRGVLDQPQHF,TGTGCCAGCAGCTGGGACAGGGGAGTACTAGATCAGCCCCAGCATTTT
.,.,TRBV2,TRBJ1-1,CASSVMVNTEAFF,TGTGCCAGCAGTGTTATGGTGAACACTGAAGCTTTCTTT
.,.,TRBV27,TRBJ2-2,CASSQGLRTGELFF,TGTGCCAGCAGCCAGGGTTTACGCACCGGGGAGCTGTTTTTT
.,.,TRBV30,TRBJ1-3,CAWSVSLSGNTIYF,TGTGCCTGGAGTGTAAGTCTCTCTGGAAACACCATATATTTT
.,.,TRBV29-1,TRBJ2-7,CSVARGGYEQYF,TGCAGCGTTGCCAGGGGGGGCTACGAGCAGTACTTC
.,.,TRBV5-4,TRBJ1-1,CASSPGGIGAFKNTEAFF,TGTGCCAGCAGCCCGGGAGGTATCGGGGCCTTCAAGAACACTGAAGCTTTCTTT
TRBD1,few,TRBV9,TRBJ1-5,CASSVGDRYSNQPQHF,TGTGCCAGCAGCGTGGGGGACAGATATAGCAATCAGCCCCAGCATTTT
TRBD1,.,TRBV6-6,TRBJ1-1,CASSYQGAGTEAFF,TGTGCCAGCAGTTATCAGGGGGCAGGCACTGAAGCTTTCTTT
.,.,TRBV9,TRBJ1-1,CASSAGVGNTEAFF,TGTGCCAGCAGCGCAGGGGTTGGGAACACTGAAGCTTTCTTT
.,once,TRBV6-1,TRBJ1-1,CASSEGTLLAEAFF,TGTGCCAGCAGTGAAGGGACCTTGTTAGCTGAAGCTTTCTTT
.,once,TRBV11-2,TRBJ2-5,CASSLGTGVGETQYF,TGTGCCAGCAGCTTAGGGACGGGAGTGGGGGAGACCCAGTACTTC
.,.,TRBV18,TRBJ2-2,CASSPQLQGNTGELFF,TGTGCCAGCTCACCACAGCTTCAGGGTAACACCGGGGAGCTGTTTTTT
TRBD2,.,TRBV15,TRBJ2-1,CATSRDSGASGEQFF,TGTGCCACCAGCAGAGATAGCGGGGCGTCAGGGGAGCAGTTCTTC
.,.,TRBV11-2,TRBJ2-7,CASSLSTGYEQYF,TGTGCCAGCAGCTTATCGACAGGCTACGAGCAGTACTTC
.,.,TRBV7-9,TRBJ1-4,CASTQRGGEKLFF,TGTGCCAGCACCCAGAGGGGGGGTGAAAAACTGTTTTTT
TRBD1,.,TRBV6-1,TRBJ1-5,CASDLEGASNQPQHF,TGTGCCAGCGACCTGGAGGGGGCTAGCAATCAGCCCCAGCATTTT
.,.,TRBV2,TRBJ2-6,CASNYVGAGANVLTF,TGTGCCAGCAATTATGTTGGTGCAGGGGCCAACGTCCTGACTTTC
.,.,TRBV10-1,TRBJ2-1,CASVDAGGHEQFF,TGCGCCAGCGTCGACGCTGGGGGCCATGAGCAGTTCTTC
.,.,TRBV20-1,TRBJ1-2,CSAIPNYGYTF,TGCAGTGCTATCCCGAACTATGGCTACACCTTC
.,.,TRBV4-3,TRBJ1-4,CASSQDERPNEKLFF,TGCGCCAGCAGCCAAGATGAGAGGCCTAACGAAAAACTGTTTTTT
TRBD2,.,TRBV7-3,TRBJ2-5,CASSLNSGGRQETQYF,TGTGCCAGCAGCTTAAACAGCGGGGGCCGACAAGAGACCCAGTACTTC
.,.,TRBV7-9,TRBJ1-2,CASSPDSYGYTF,TGTGCCAGCAGCCCGGACAGTTATGGCTACACCTTC
.,.,TRBV7-8,TRBJ1-6,CASSSGALRDSPLHF,TGTGCCAGCAGCTCAGGGGCCCTAAGGGATTCACCCCTCCACTTT
.,once,TRBV19,TRBJ2-5,CATTGTQETQYF,TGTGCCACCACAGGGACCCAAGAGACCCAGTACTTC
.,.,TRBV6-5,TRBJ2-1,CASTMGGGNEQFF,TGTGCCAGCACCATGGGAGGGGGAAATGAGCAGTTCTTC
TRBD1,.,TRBV9,TRBJ1-2,CASSSGTGGAYGYTF,TGTGCCAGCAGCTCGGGGACAGGGGGCGCCTATGGCTACACCTTC
.,.,TRBV11-2,TRBJ1-5,CASSLHGPSNQPQHF,TGTGCCAGCAGCTTACACGGACCGTCGAATCAGCCCCAGCATTTT
.,.,TRBV4-1,TRBJ2-7,CASSRRAGYEQYF,TGCGCCAGCAGCCGCCGCGCCGGCTACGAGCAGTACTTC
.,.,TRBV5-1,TRBJ2-7,CASSPQTAGFGEQYF,TGCGCCAGCAGCCCGCAAACCGCAGGGTTTGGCGAGCAGTACTTC
.,.,TRBV30,TRBJ1-5,CAWSVTSRGGQPQHF,TGTGCCTGGAGTGTAACTTCGAGGGGTGGTCAGCCCCAGCATTTT
TRBD1,many,TRBV30,TRBJ1-5,CAWATGGYQPQHF,TGTGCCTGGGCGACAGGGGGCTATCAGCCCCAGCATTTT
TRBD2,.,TRBV2,TRBJ2-1,CASSAWGGYNEQFF,TGTGCCAGCAGTGCCTGGGGGGGGTACAATGAGCAGTTCTTC
.,.,TRBV7-9,TRBJ1-5,CASRTLRPSKSTQHF,TGTGCCAGCAGAACACTACGCCCGTCAAAATCGACCCAGCATTTT
.,.,TRBV5-1,TRBJ1-2,CASSLEMGGNYGYTF,TGCGCCAGCAGCCTGGAAATGGGGGGAAACTATGGCTACACCTTC
.,.,TRBV14,TRBJ1-5,CASSQFRNQPQHF,TGTGCCAGCAGCCAATTCCGCAATCAGCCCCAGCATTTT
.,.,TRBV30,TRBJ2-4,CAWREGTPILAKNIQYF,TGTGCCTGGAGGGAGGGCACCCCGATACTAGCCAAAAACATTCAGTACTTC
TRBD1,.,TRBV30,TRBJ1-4,CACRKQGAEEKLFF,TGTGCCTGTAGAAAACAGGGGGCTGAGGAAAAACTGTTTTTT
.,.,TRBV6-5,TRBJ1-4,CASSDRANEKLFF,TGTGCCAGCAGCGACCGGGCTAATGAAAAACTGTTTTTT
TRBD2,.,TRBV7-9,TRBJ2-5,CASSRTGLGETQYF,TGTGCCAGCAGCCGGACGGGACTAGGCGAGACCCAGTACTTC
.,.,TRBV19,TRBJ1-6,CASTDSSYNSPLHF,TGTGCCAGTACGGACAGCTCCTATAATTCACCCCTCCACTTT
.,many,TRBV27,TRBJ1-1,CASSDGRRTEAFF,TGTGCCAGCAGCGACGGACGGAGAACTGAAGCTTTCTTT
.,.,TRBV10-3,TRBJ2-7,CAISVGGRVKSYEQYF,TGTGCCATCAGTGTGGGGGGTCGGGTGAAGTCCTACGAGCAGTACTTC
.,.,TRBV4-3,TRBJ2-7,CASSPSGSSYEQYF,TGCGCCAGCAGCCCGAGCGGAAGCTCCTACGAGCAGTACTTC
.,.,TRBV14,TRBJ2-1,CASSQVTAYNEQFF,TGTGCCAGCAGCCAAGTGACTGCGTACAATGAGCAGTTCTTC
.,.,TRBV5-1,TRBJ1-1,CASSFLGSGTEAFF,TGCGCCAGCAGCTTTCTAGGGTCGGGCACTGAAGCTTTCTTT
.,once,TRBV20-1,TRBJ1-4,CSARGVEKLFF,TGCAGTGCAAGAGGGGTTGAAAAACTGTTTTTT
.,many,TRBV14,TRBJ1-1,CASSQAGTRQAFF,TGTGCCAGCAGTCAAGCCGGGACCCGGCAGGCTTTCTTT